This T cell receptor beta chain came from a study of spatial heterogeneity in lung cancer. Study at large: Alpha-chain sequences were detected in numbers that were consistently lower than beta-chain sequences. Findings and caveats of the study: Resection saw ubiquitous expanded tumor TCRs appear in blood more than follow-up did.

TCRdb reanalysed the 5' RACE reads using MiXCR and keeps one entry per CDR3 protein. The sample consists of about 36,000 distinct CDR3 sequences, roughly 5.5% of them appearing once. CDR3 length: 15 amino acids. Details on this clonotype: As yet, its antigen is unknown. It may be a read error: a sequence one base away is much more abundant.

Noted time point: sample taken at primary tumor resection. Whole RNA from tumor, nontumor lung or frozen PBMC was sequenced unsorted. 72 TRACERx patients with early, untreated non-small cell lung cancer donated samples. The V and J genes are TRBV12-3 or TRBV12-4 and TRBJ1-2; D unclear. This clonotype was sampled from a female donor with early-stage non-small cell lung cancer. The sequencing used PBMCs, collected at surgery. The CDR3 spells CVSSQGRAANYGYTF. As DNA, the CDR3 is TGTGTCAGCAGCCAAGGACGGGCAGCTAACTATGGCTACACCTTC.